This T cell receptor (beta chain) came from a study of PD-1 blockade in classical Hodgkin lymphoma. Time point meaning: cycle 4 day 1 (C4D1), after 6 weeks of nivolumab. Relapse after autologous stem cell transplantation occurred in every patient, and brentuximab vedotin exposure varied. The authors enriched CD8+ T cells from thawed PBMCs via magnetic negative selection. V gave up 5 bases and J gave up 5 bases; unmatched junction bases: 5. The CDR3 contains 13 residues. Germline V lookup: CDR1 LNHDA, CDR2 SQIVND (reference sequence). Regarding the study as a whole: Among the patients, those starting nivolumab under 1 year after ASCT were excluded. Only CD4+ TCR diversity, not CD8+, had risen significantly by C4D1.

Sequenced by immunoSEQ multiplex PCR; TCRdb stores in-frame clones only, minus some. The table includes approximately 7,600 clones, about 77% detected once. A note on this clone: Its antigen is not identified.

This specimen consisted of CD8+ T cells from blood, obtained before the fourth cycle of nivolumab. The TCR was taken from a human donor with classical Hodgkin lymphoma. V and J are TRBV19 and TRBJ1-1, with 7 bases lining up with TRBD1. Here the CDR3 DNA reads TGTGCCAGTAGTCCGTACAGGGGTACTGAAGCTTTCTTT. It is translated as CASSPYRGTEAFF.